A single sample is the source of the 25 T cell receptor beta chains below, sequenced in a study of blood T cell repertoires in COVID-19. Profiling relied on immunoSEQ multiplex PCR, and the TCRdb table lists in-frame clones only, not all of them. Of about 250,000 clones in the sample, 88% were seen once. The sample consisted of peripheral blood. These receptors came from a woman aged 30 to 39 with acute or convalescent COVID-19.

The V call is TRBV5-1, the J call TRBJ2-1; 8 nucleotides match TRBD2. The germline V gene encodes CDR1 SGHRS and CDR2 YFSETQ. The CDR3 extends over 15 amino acids. The ends lost 4 bases at V and 6 bases at J; junction bases unmatched: 9. CDR3: CASSHDGTRGNEQFF. DNA for the CDR3: TGCGCCAGCAGCCATGATGGGACTAGGGGCAATGAGCAGTTCTTC.

The V call is TRBV3-1 (or the pseudogene TRBV3-2), the J call TRBJ2-1; TRBD2 matches at 10 bases. V lost 0 bases and J lost 7; bases outside the gene matches: 18. This CDR3 has 20 amino acids. CDR1 is LGHDT, CDR2 YNNKEL, per germline (reference sequence). The CDR3 here is CASSQDYPAGGPGVRNEQFF. The DNA for the CDR3 is TGTGCCAGCAGCCAAGATTATCCAGCGGGAGGGCCCGGTGTTAGGAATGAGCAGTTCTTC.

V usage is TRBV27 and J usage is TRBJ2-3; 12 bases agree with TRBD2. Trimming took 5 bases from V and 6 from J; bases not matched to a gene: 12. This CDR3 spans 17 amino acids. The V gene's germline CDR1 is MNHEY and CDR2 SMNVEV (reference sequence). CDR3 in DNA: TGTGCCAGCAGTGACCCGGCTAGCGGGAGGGCCACCGATACGCAGTATTTT. Amino acid sequence: CASSDPASGRATDTQYF.

The gene calls are TRBV7-3 and TRBJ2-1; 10 bases match TRBD1. This CDR3 is built from 14 residues. With 5 bases clipped from V and 3 bases from J, the junction kept 1 base outside the gene matches. The germline gives CDR1 SGHTA, CDR2 FQGTGA. CDR3 amino acids: CASSRTGGYNEQFF. The CDR3 bases are TGTGCCAGCAGCCGGACAGGGGGCTACAATGAGCAGTTCTTC.

The V and J genes are TRBV21-1 and TRBJ2-1; TRBD2, as called in the table, went unchecked against the DNA. TRBV21-1 is a recognized pseudogene. The CDR3 covers 17 residues. This CDR3 is CASSKLGTSGTNNEQFF. For the CDR3, the DNA is TGTGCCAGCAGCAAACTTGGGACTAGCGGGACTAACAATGAGCAGTTCTTC.

The rearrangement uses TRBV30 and TRBJ1-5; 9 bases line up with TRBD1. V was clipped by 2 bases and J by 7 bases; unmatched bases: 15. The germline V gene encodes CDR1 GTSNPN and CDR2 SVGIG (reference sequence). The CDR3 runs to 17 residues. The CDR3 DNA is TGTGCCTGGAGTCCGCCGGGACAGGGACTTTGGGCGCAGCCCCAGCATTTT. Its translation: CAWSPPGQGLWAQPQHF.

This clone was seen just once. The chain combines TRBV5-8 with TRBJ2-4; TRBD1 matches 10 bases. This CDR3 region has 14 residues. Germline CDR1 is SGHTS and CDR2 is YDEGEE. The V gene end was trimmed by 3 bases and the J gene end by 5 bases; junction bases not matched to a gene: 2. The CDR3 here is CASSSGTGENIQYF. CDR3 nucleotides: TGTGCCAGCAGCTCAGGGACAGGGGAAAACATTCAGTACTTC.

The chain uses TRBV7-2 and TRBJ2-3, with unresolved D. The CDR3 runs 15 residues. Trimming took off 1 base at V and 1 base at J, with 9 bases between the two ends. Germline-derived CDR1 and CDR2 are SGHTA and FQGNSA. The CDR3 reads CASSLDGTRTDTQYF. CDR3 nucleotide sequence: TGTGCCAGCAGCTTAGATGGCACCCGCACAGATACGCAGTATTTT.

This rearrangement joins TRBV5-1 to TRBJ2-1, with TRBD2 matching over 7 bases. CDR1 and CDR2 (germline): SGHRS, YFSETQ. This CDR3 comprises 15 residues. V dropped 0 bases and J dropped 5; count of bases not matched to a gene: 5. The CDR3 loop is CASSLDTSANNEQFF. For the CDR3, the DNA is TGCGCCAGCAGCTTGGATACTAGCGCGAACAATGAGCAGTTCTTC.

This chain links TRBV11-3 with TRBJ2-7, with a possible D match to TRBD2 (6 bases). V lost 4 bases and J 0 bases, leaving 10 bases between the germline ends. CDR3 length: 14 amino acids. Germline values: CDR1 SGHNT, CDR2 YENEEA. The CDR3 region is CASSWDSSSYEQYF. The CDR3 coding sequence is TGTGCCAGCAGCTGGGACTCGAGCTCCTACGAGCAGTACTTC.

V and J are TRBV4-1 and TRBJ2-7; perhaps TRBD1 as D (6 bases). Trimming took off 0 bases at V and 5 bases at J, with 17 bases between the two ends. Germline V gene data show CDR1 as MGHRA and CDR2 as YSYEKL. The CDR3 length is 16 residues. CDR3 coding DNA: TGCGCCAGCAGCCAAGATTTTAGGACAGTTATGAACGAGCAGTACTTC. Protein sequence: CASSQDFRTVMNEQYF.

J is TRBJ2-5 and V is TRBV3-1 (or the pseudogene TRBV3-2); a possible D gene is TRBD1 (6 bases). This CDR3 has 17 amino acids. With 1 base removed from V and 3 bases from J, the gap between germline ends came to 18 bases. Germline CDR1 LGHDT, CDR2 YNNKEL (reference sequence). This CDR3 is CASSQAQGLSGKETQYF. Written as DNA, the CDR3 is TGTGCCAGCAGCCAAGCTCAGGGGTTATCGGGTAAAGAGACCCAGTACTTC.

This clone was counted between two and nine times. The rearrangement uses TRBV6-4 and TRBJ2-1, with 11 bases identical to TRBD2. The germline V gene encodes CDR1 MRHNA and CDR2 SNTAGT. The CDR3 consists of 15 residues. V was pared by 6 bases and J by 2 bases, with 3 bases of the junction left unmatched. CDR3 amino acids: CASSASGRPYNEQFF. In nucleotides, the CDR3 is TGTGCCAGCAGCGCTAGCGGGAGGCCCTACAATGAGCAGTTCTTC.

The chain is built from TRBV9 and TRBJ2-2, with D perhaps matching TRBD2 (7 bases). V was clipped by 8 bases and J by 3 bases, with 17 bases between them. Germline CDR1 and CDR2: SGDLS and YYNGEE. The CDR3 spans 15 residues. This CDR3 is CASHGGQQHTGELFF. As DNA, the CDR3 is TGTGCCAGTCACGGGGGGCAGCAACACACCGGGGAGCTGTTTTTT.

This rearrangement joins TRBV19 to TRBJ1-5; 11 bases are a match to TRBD1. The CDR3 sequence is 15 residues long. Germline CDR1 reads LNHDA; CDR2 reads SQIVND (reference sequence). The ends lost 6 bases at V and 7 bases at J; junction bases unmatched: 8. The CDR3 coding sequence is TGTGCCAGTAGCGTGGACAGGGGGCTTGGGCAGCCCCAGCATTTT. The encoded protein is CASSVDRGLGQPQHF.

This sequence joins TRBV7-2 and TRBJ2-7, with D possibly being TRBD2 (6 bases). This CDR3 comprises 16 residues. Trimming pared 0 bases from V and 6 bases from J, leaving 18 bases between. The germline CDR1 and CDR2 sequences are SGHTA and FQGNSA. CDR3 nucleotide sequence: TGTGCCAGCAGCTTAGCTGGGGGGTCAGGCGGTGGCGAGCAGTACTTC. Its protein is CASSLAGGSGGGEQYF.

The chain joins TRBV12-3 or TRBV12-4 to TRBJ2-1; a weak D match, TRBD1 (6 bases). Trimming pared 4 bases from V and 10 bases from J, leaving 11 bases between. This CDR3 has 12 amino acids. This chain's CDR3 is CASSWTVYEQFF. CDR3 DNA: TGTGCCAGCAGTTGGACAGTTTACGAGCAGTTCTTC.

The rearrangement joins TRBV18 to TRBJ2-3; TRBD2 matches 14 bases. The germline V gene has CDR1 KGHSH and CDR2 LQKENI. Trimming cost V 6 bases and J 6 bases; bases outside gene matches: 8. The CDR3 is 16 residues long. This CDR3 is CASSGLAGVLSDTQYF. The CDR3, as DNA: TGTGCCAGCTCGGGACTAGCGGGAGTTCTCTCGGATACGCAGTATTTT.

The rearrangement links TRBV9 to TRBJ2-2, with D perhaps TRBD2 (7 bases). Trimming stripped 0 bases from V and 7 bases from J, with 16 bases between. The CDR3 covers 16 residues. The germline gives CDR1 SGDLS, CDR2 YYNGEE. CDR3 in DNA: TGTGCCAGCAGCGTAGAGGGGGAGGGCCCGGTCGGGGAGCTGTTTTTT. It yields the protein CASSVEGEGPVGELFF.

This clone was seen only once. This chain joins TRBV7-9 and TRBJ2-2, with TRBD2 identical over 7 bases. With V trimmed by 3 bases and J by 0 bases, 4 bases remained unmatched. Per germline, CDR1 SEHNR and CDR2 FQNEAQ (reference sequence). The CDR3 contains 16 residues. CDR3 loop: CASSFSLATNTGELFF. CDR3 in DNA: TGTGCCAGCAGCTTTTCACTAGCGACGAACACCGGGGAGCTGTTTTTT.

Here the CDR3 DNA reads TGTGCCAGTAGACCCTCCTGGACACTCACCGGGGAGCTGTTTTTT. Its protein product is CASRPSWTLTGELFF. The chain is built from TRBV19 and TRBJ2-2; TRBD1 is a possible D gene (5 bases). Trimming shortened V by 6 bases and J by 4 bases, and 15 bases separated the two germline ends. The CDR3 covers 15 residues. Germline lookup yields CDR1 LNHDA and CDR2 SQIVND (reference sequence).

The rearrangement links TRBV3-1 (or the pseudogene TRBV3-2) to TRBJ2-1; 10 bases line up with TRBD2. The length of the CDR3 is 14 residues. Germline V gives CDR1 LGHDT, CDR2 YNNKEL (reference sequence). J gave up 8 bases and V 6 bases, and 7 bases lay outside the gene matches. CDR3 residues: CASRELAGVHEQFF. The CDR3, as DNA: TGTGCCAGCAGGGAGCTAGCGGGAGTTCATGAGCAGTTCTTC.

The genes are TRBV27 and TRBJ1-3; D perhaps matches TRBD1 (6 bases). Trimming removed 2 bases at V and 4 bases at J, with 12 bases between. This CDR3 spans 15 amino acids. The germline V gene has CDR1 MNHEY and CDR2 SMNVEV (reference sequence). CDR3 in DNA: TGTGCCAGCAGTTTAACAGGGTTTACAGGAAACACCATATATTTT. Encoded protein: CASSLTGFTGNTIYF.

This clone turned up a few times. The chain combines TRBV4-2 with TRBJ2-7; D may be TRBD1 (7 bases). The CDR3 sequence is 13 residues long. Trimming shortened V by 5 bases and J by 5 bases, and 13 bases separated the two germline ends. Germline CDR1 is LGHNA and CDR2 is YNFKEQ. The CDR3 is CASSAGQKDEQYF. CDR3 bases: TGTGCCAGCAGCGCGGGACAGAAAGACGAGCAGTACTTC.

The rearrangement joins TRBV3-1 (or the pseudogene TRBV3-2) to TRBJ2-3; TRBD2 matches at 8 bases. Losses at the gene ends were 3 bases for V and 4 bases for J; bases not matched to a gene: 6. Germline V gene data show CDR1 as LGHDT and CDR2 as YNNKEL (reference sequence). The CDR3 extends over 15 amino acids. The CDR3: CASSQGLVAPDTQYF. The CDR3 DNA reads TGTGCCAGCAGCCAGGGACTAGTTGCCCCAGATACGCAGTATTTT.